Listed below are T cell receptor beta chains from one sample, sequenced in a study of breast tumors, draining lymph nodes, adjacent tissues. TCRdb reprocessed the multiplex PCR reads with MiXCR, giving one entry per CDR3 protein. The sample lists 150,000 to 200,000 distinct CDR3 sequences, roughly 29% occurring once. The source material was axillary lymph node tissue. Every receptor here comes from a female donor with breast cancer. Some clones in this sample may be carry-over from other donors' samples. CDR3s include the opening cysteine and the closing phenylalanine or tryptophan. Fields, in order: CDR3 DNA, CDR3 protein, J gene, D gene, V gene, clone size. D genes are given only for firm matches. The size entry is marked missing in some rows and otherwise reads once, few, many or a size class.

DNA: TGTGCCAGTAGTATCACGGACAGGGGCAAACAGCCCCAGCATTTT
CDR3: CASSITDRGKQPQHF
J: TRBJ1-5
D: TRBD1
V: TRBV19
size: many

DNA: TGTGCCAGCTCACCCGGGACAGGGGGACAATCTGAAAAACTGTTTTTT
CDR3: CASSPGTGGQSEKLFF
J: TRBJ1-4
D: TRBD1
V: TRBV18
size: .

DNA: TGTGCCAGCAGCCCCCGCGGACTAGCGGGGGGGCGGGACACCGGGGAGCTGTTTTTT
CDR3: CASSPRGLAGGRDTGELFF
J: TRBJ2-2
D: TRBD2
V: TRBV7-2
size: .

DNA: TGCGCCAGCAGCCAAGACGGCCGGGACAGGGGAACCTACGAGCAGTACTTC
CDR3: CASSQDGRDRGTYEQYF
J: TRBJ2-7
D: TRBD1
V: TRBV4-1
size: many

DNA: TGTGCCAGCAGCGTCTCCCAAGATACGCAGTATTTT
CDR3: CASSVSQDTQYF
J: TRBJ2-3
D: .
V: TRBV9
size: many

DNA: TGTGCCAGCAGCCCAGGGTTGAATAATTCACCCCTCCACTTT
CDR3: CASSPGLNNSPLHF
J: TRBJ1-6
D: .
V: TRBV28
size: many

DNA: TGTGCCAGCAGTTCCCGGGGGGGGCAGCCGACATCCTACAATGGGCAGTTCTTC
CDR3: CASSSRGGQPTSYNGQFF
J: TRBJ2-1
D: TRBD2
V: TRBV12-3/TRBV12-4
size: .

DNA: TGTGCCAGCAGTGAAGAGTTTGGGGGAGGAGAGACCCAGTACTTC
CDR3: CASSEEFGGGETQYF
J: TRBJ2-5
D: .
V: TRBV2
size: many

DNA: TGTGCTAGCAGCCTAGCGGGGGGACCAAGGGAGACCCAGTACTTC
CDR3: CASSLAGGPRETQYF
J: TRBJ2-5
D: TRBD2
V: TRBV7-7
size: many

DNA: TGTGCCAGCAGCTTACCTGGGACTAGCGTGCAAGAGACCCAGTACTTC
CDR3: CASSLPGTSVQETQYF
J: TRBJ2-5
D: TRBD2
V: TRBV11-2
size: .

DNA: TGTGCCAGCAGCGACGGGGGGGTACAAGAGACCCAGTACTTC
CDR3: CASSDGGVQETQYF
J: TRBJ2-5
D: TRBD2
V: TRBV7-9
size: many

DNA: TGCGCCAGCAGCTTGTCGGAACCCGGGACAGGGGCTAATTCACCCCTCCACTTT
CDR3: CASSLSEPGTGANSPLHF
J: TRBJ1-6
D: TRBD1
V: TRBV5-1
size: many

DNA: TGTGCCAGCAGCTTAGTGGGTTCACCCCTCCACTTT
CDR3: CASSLVGSPLHF
J: TRBJ1-6
D: .
V: TRBV7-9
size: .

DNA: TGTGCCAGCAGCCCCCGACAGGGAGGCTACACCTTC
CDR3: CASSPRQGGYTF
J: TRBJ1-2
D: TRBD1
V: TRBV7-9
size: many